This T cell receptor (beta chain) came from a study of siplizumab effects on memory and regulatory T cells. Findings of the study overall: Proliferating Tregs in siplizumab cultures were never verified as suppressive. Apparently key alloresponse contributors, naive T cells also seemed more diverse than memory cells.

In regard to this clone: As yet, its antigen is unknown.

This CDR3 is 15 amino acids long. Germline CDR1 and CDR2: SGHDT and YYEEEE. The ends were cut back, 3 bases at V and 2 bases at J, with 15 bases in the middle. The method was immunoSEQ multiplex PCR; TCRdb's version includes in-frame clones alone and lacks a portion of them. The sample holds over 100,000 clones, under 95% seen once. Material for sequencing was Tregs sorted from blood. The receptor was isolated from a human donor in good health. The chain is built from TRBV5-6 and TRBJ2-7; weak D call: TRBD1 (6 bases). The CDR3 here is CASSSLYRATYEQYF. The CDR3 DNA reads as TGTGCCAGCAGCTCCCTCTACAGGGCCACCTACGAGCAGTACTTC.